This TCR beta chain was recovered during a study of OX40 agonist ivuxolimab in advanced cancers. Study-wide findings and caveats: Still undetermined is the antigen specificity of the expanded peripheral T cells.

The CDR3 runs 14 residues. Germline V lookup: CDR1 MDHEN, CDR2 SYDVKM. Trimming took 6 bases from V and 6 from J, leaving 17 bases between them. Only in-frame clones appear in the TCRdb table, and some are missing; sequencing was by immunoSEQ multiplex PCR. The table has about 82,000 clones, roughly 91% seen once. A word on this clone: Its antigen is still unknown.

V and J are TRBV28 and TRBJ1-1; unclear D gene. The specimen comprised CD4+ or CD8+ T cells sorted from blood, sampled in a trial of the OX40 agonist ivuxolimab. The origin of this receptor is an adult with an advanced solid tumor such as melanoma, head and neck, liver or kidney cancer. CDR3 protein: CASSRPPEIAEAFF. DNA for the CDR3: TGTGCCAGCAGCCGTCCGCCTGAGATCGCTGAAGCTTTCTTT.